Detailed here is one T cell receptor beta chain. What it recognizes is unknown. These data belong to a study of T-cell reconstitution after alpha-beta-depleted transplantation in children. Notes on the study in general: About two months after transplant, alpha-beta T cells reportedly came from several hundred expanded graft clones. Diversity and T-cell counts at one year after transplant derived mostly from new T cells. Elevated TCRbeta diversity at day 60 was traced, in some patients, to surviving recipient T cells and thymic progenitors.

Researchers prepared the TCRbeta library using unique molecular identifiers, the study reports. From the PCR reads, TCRdb called clonotypes with MiXCR, one entry per CDR3 protein. The data show about 980,000 distinct CDR3 sequences, with about 31% seen just once and roughly 30% held by the top ten. This CDR3 spans 12 amino acids. From germline, CDR1 is LGHNT and CDR2 FRNRAP. Losses at the gene ends were 8 bases for V and 9 bases for J; bases not matched to a gene: 6. V is TRBV12-5 and J is TRBJ2-1; 8 positions match TRBD1. The material sequenced was PBMCs, mostly from graft donor cells, taken 360 days after TCRalphabeta/CD19-depleted stem cell transplant. The TCR originated in a boy in the first two years of life who had a stem cell transplant for SCID, so the T cells may come from the graft donor. The CDR3 sequence is CASMIQGVEQFF. DNA for the CDR3: TGTGCTAGTATGATACAGGGGGTTGAGCAGTTCTTC.